Listed below are T cell receptor beta chains from one sample, sequenced in a study of patients and donors after allogeneic stem cell transplantation. TCRdb re-analysed the RT-PCR reads in MiXCR, keeping a single row per CDR3 protein. The repertoire consists of about 960,000 distinct CDR3 sequences, with 15% to 20% occurring once and the leading ten covering about 6%. The specimen was blood, either unsorted or a sorted T cell fraction (not recorded which). The receptors were sampled from a human donor who was either an allogeneic HSCT recipient or a stem cell or donor lymphocyte infusion donor (not recorded which). It is not recorded whose cells these are; they may come from a transplant donor. Each CDR3 is given without its conserved first and last residue. Clone size is shown for a subset of rows, as once, few, many or a class of expanded clone.

clone_size v_call cdr3_aa
few TRBV3-1 ASSHGRSSYNEQF
few TRBV9 ASSVSPRTEAF
- TRBV21-1 ASSRRIGTYPSTDTQY
many TRBV20-1 SAPTTGNEAF
- TRBV6-5 ASSYISAGGYDYGYT
- TRBV7-9 ASSKGLAEYNEQF
- TRBV7-9 ASSFKGVNTEAF
few TRBV27 ASSLRGDRPEAF
few TRBV7-2 ASSRLLAGNSYNEQF
few TRBV10-3 AISAVYAGSYDYEQY
- TRBV9 ASSVGLALDWGQETQY
few TRBV20-1 SARETGTPSTEAF
- TRBV5-5 ASSLRGTVHYEQY
- TRBV12-3/TRBV12-4 ASSFTATARGRSSYNEQF
- TRBV12-3/TRBV12-4 ASSLGTSSNQPQH
once TRBV3-1 ASSNGLAGGPQNIQY
- TRBV29-1 SVDGTDINDQETQY
- TRBV6-1 ASSRGTQEGYRGTEAF
few TRBV7-9 ASSFYGTLDYEQY
- TRBV7-8 ASSLFRGANEKLF
- TRBV18 ASSERLAGTDTQY
few TRBV7-2 ASSSSSYGTDTQY
few TRBV10-3 AISDLRDTGELF
few TRBV5-6 ASSLVSPWHGYT
- TRBV5-1 ASRAGTGGNTGELF
few TRBV5-1 ASSRDSQYNEQF
- TRBV30 AWGGSGNTIY
- TRBV27 ASSLGAPGTQY
- TRBV5-1 ASSLGDRELTEAF
- TRBV20-1 SAIAGGPIGQY
- TRBV4-2 ASSQEGTGGSYEQY
many TRBV12-3/TRBV12-4 ASSLASSYNSPLH
- TRBV12-3/TRBV12-4 ASRHRGYTEAF
few TRBV20-1 SALLSGTVYNEQF
- TRBV5-1 ASSDPRNQNIQY
- TRBV10-3 ATPTGDHGYT
few TRBV9 ASSVRGENEQF
- TRBV4-2 ASSQDRGGGLHTQY
few TRBV14 ASSQGGPTQY
- TRBV4-1 ASSRGLAGVPDTQY
- TRBV6-5 ASSLRNRVTGELF
- TRBV24-1 ATSDALGGYTQPQH
- TRBV13 ASSLALAGGHNNEQF
few TRBV12-3/TRBV12-4 ASSFNRGPSSGANVLT
few TRBV2 ASTTGPSNTQY